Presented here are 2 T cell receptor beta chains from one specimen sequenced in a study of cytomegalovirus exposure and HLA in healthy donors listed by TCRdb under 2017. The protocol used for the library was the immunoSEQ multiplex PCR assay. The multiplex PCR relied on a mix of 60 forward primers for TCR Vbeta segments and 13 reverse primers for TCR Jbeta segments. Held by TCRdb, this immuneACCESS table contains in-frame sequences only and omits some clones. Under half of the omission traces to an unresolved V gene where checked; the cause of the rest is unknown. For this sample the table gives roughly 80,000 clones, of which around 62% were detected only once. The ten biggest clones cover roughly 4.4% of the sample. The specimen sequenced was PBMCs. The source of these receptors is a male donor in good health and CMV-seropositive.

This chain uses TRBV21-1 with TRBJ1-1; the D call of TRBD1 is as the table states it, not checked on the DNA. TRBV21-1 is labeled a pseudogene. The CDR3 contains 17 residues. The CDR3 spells CASSRDLKTGMNTEAFF. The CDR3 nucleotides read TGTGCCAGCAGCCGAGACCTTAAGACAGGAATGAACACTGAAGCTTTCTTT.

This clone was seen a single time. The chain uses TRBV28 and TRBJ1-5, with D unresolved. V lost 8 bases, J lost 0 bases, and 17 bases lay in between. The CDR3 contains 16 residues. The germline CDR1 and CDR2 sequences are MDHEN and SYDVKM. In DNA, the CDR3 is TGTGCCAGCCAAAGCCCACAGCTTTATAGCAATCAGCCCCAGCATTTT. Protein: CASQSPQLYSNQPQHF.